This T cell receptor (beta chain) was obtained from a study of monozygotic twins with inflammatory bowel disease. The CDR3 is made up of 12 amino acids. From germline, CDR1 is KGHDR and CDR2 SFDVKD. UMIs bearing a 6-nucleotide sample barcode were added through template switching. TCRdb reanalyzed the 5' RACE reads and collapses them to one entry per CDR3 protein, without DNA. The listing records fewer than 200,000 distinct CDR3 sequences. The sample taken for sequencing was blood. The chain recombines TRBV24-1 with TRBJ2-3. The sequence came from a human donor with ulcerative colitis or Crohn's disease, or a healthy co-twin of an affected twin (not recorded which). CDR3 protein: CATSDNTDTQYF.